Sequencing of this T cell receptor (beta chain) was carried out in a study of blood T cell repertoires in COVID-19. Background on the study: The United States, Italy and Spain provided the acute and convalescent COVID-19 samples. The analysed material was cDNA or gDNA that came from T cells, B-cell-depleted T cells, or PBMCs.

V was shortened by 1 base and J by 4 bases, with 16 bases between the two germline ends. Germline V gives CDR1 KGHSH, CDR2 LQKENI. The CDR3 spans 17 residues. Per the original methods: The assay estimated nucleated cells by amplifying reference gene primers. Generated by immunoSEQ multiplex PCR, the TCRdb table keeps only in-frame clones and is missing some. V and J calls and clone size are those listed in that table; D and trimming were worked out from the DNA. The table lists some 69,000 clones, around four fifths of them singletons, with roughly 2.5% in the top ten. The rearrangement links TRBV18 to TRBJ2-2, with D possibly being TRBD1 (5 bases). This sequence was found in a man aged 80 or over with active or convalescent COVID-19. The source material was peripheral blood. CDR3 in amino acids: CASSPRVVGPVTGELFF. The CDR3 DNA follows: TGTGCCAGCTCACCACGGGTGGTGGGGCCCGTCACCGGGGAGCTGTTTTTT.